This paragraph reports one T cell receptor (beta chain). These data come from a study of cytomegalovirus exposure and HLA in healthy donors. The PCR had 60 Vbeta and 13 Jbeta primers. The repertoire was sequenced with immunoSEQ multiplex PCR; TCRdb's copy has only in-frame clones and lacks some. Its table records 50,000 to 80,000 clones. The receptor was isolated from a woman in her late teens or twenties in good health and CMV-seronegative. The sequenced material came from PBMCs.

Written as DNA, the CDR3 is TGTGCCAGCAGCTTGGTGGGACAGGCTCGCTATGGCTACACCTTC. It yields the protein CASSLVGQARYGYTF. This sequence joins TRBV5-4 and TRBJ1-2, with 8 positions matching TRBD1. Germline CDR1 SGHNT, CDR2 YYREEE (reference sequence). J lost 4 bases, V lost 0 bases, and 5 bases had no gene match. The CDR3 is 15 amino acids. Based on the CDR3 plus reference TRBV5-4 and TRBJ1-2, the full variable domain is ETGVTQSPTHLIKTRGQQVTLRCSSQSGHNTVSWYQQALGQGPQFIFQYYREEENGRGNFPPRFSGLQFPNYSSELNVNALELDDSALYLCASSLVGQARYGYTFGSGTRLTVV.